The sequence of this T cell receptor beta chain was determined in a study of T cells in localized non-small cell lung cancer. This table comes from immunoSEQ multiplex PCR, and its TCRdb copy is limited to in-frame clones, with some not included. The sample has approximately 49,000 clones, around three quarters seen once. Only a few counts were recorded for this clone. Germline CDR1 MDHEN, CDR2 SYDVKM. Trimming took off 6 bases at V and 4 bases at J, with 9 bases between the two ends. This CDR3 region has 12 residues. The chain carries TRBV28 and TRBJ1-2, with D uncertain. The receptor's source is a man aged 35-69 years with stage I squamous cell lung carcinoma. The sequencing used peripheral blood, collected before any cancer treatment. The CDR3 protein is CASSPSFYGYTF. The CDR3 DNA reads as TGTGCCAGCAGCCCATCGTTCTATGGCTACACCTTC.